A single sample is the source of the 6 T cell receptor beta chains below, sequenced in a study of neurological immune-mediated disorders. TCRdb re-analysed the 5' RACE reads in MiXCR, keeping a single row per CDR3 protein. The table lists 50,000 to 70,000 distinct CDR3 sequences, 2% to 3% of them singletons. Source material: PBMCs. The receptors here all came from a man over 45 with multiple sclerosis.

This clonotype ranks as medium-sized. V gene TRBV5-1 combines with J gene TRBJ2-1; 9 bases map to TRBD2. V gave up 6 bases and J gave up 2 bases; unmatched junction bases: 6. Germline CDR1 reads SGHRS; CDR2 reads YFSETQ. The CDR3 contains 15 residues. CDR3 coding DNA: TGCGCCAGCACGGCTAGCGGGACTACCTACAATGAGCAGTTCTTC. Residues: CASTASGTTYNEQFF.

The table lists this clonotype with many counts. This chain uses TRBV7-2 with TRBJ2-1, with D possibly TRBD2 on 6 matching bases. The germline V gene has CDR1 SGHTA and CDR2 FQGNSA. The CDR3 runs to 14 residues. V dropped 5 bases and J dropped 7 bases, with 15 bases sitting between them. The CDR3, as DNA: TGTGCCAGCAGCCCCATCCTTAGCGGTAATGAGCAGTTCTTC. It specifies CASSPILSGNEQFF.

This clonotype was counted many times. The chain uses TRBV5-1 and TRBJ1-2; 7 nucleotides agree with TRBD1. CDR3 length: 14 residues. CDR1 and CDR2 from the germline V gene are SGHRS and YFSETQ. V dropped 2 bases and J dropped 6; count of bases not matched to a gene: 7. The CDR3 bases are TGCGCCAGCAGCTTACAGAGACAGGGCGATGGCTACACCTTC. Translated, it gives CASSLQRQGDGYTF.

At least ten counts were recorded for this clonotype. The chain has TRBV6-2 or TRBV6-3 and TRBJ2-5; 8 nucleotides agree with TRBD2. J gave up 1 base and V 7 bases, and 11 bases lay outside the gene matches. Germline CDR1 is MNHEY and CDR2 is SVGEGT. This CDR3 is 16 amino acids long. CDR3 in amino acids: CASTNPSGGIQETQYF. CDR3 sequence (DNA): TGTGCCAGCACCAACCCCAGCGGGGGTATCCAAGAGACCCAGTACTTC.

This clonotype was seen ten or more times. The chain joins TRBV3-1 to TRBJ2-2, with 9 nucleotides matching TRBD1. The CDR3 runs 16 residues. The ends lost 1 base at V and 5 bases at J; junction bases unmatched: 5. The germline V gene has CDR1 LGHDT and CDR2 YNNKEL (reference sequence). The CDR3 DNA is TGTGCCAGCAGCCAAGCCCGGACAGGGGATACCGGGGAGCTGTTTTTT. It yields the protein CASSQARTGDTGELFF.

This clonotype was seen at least ten times. V and J are TRBV15 and TRBJ2-3; D is perhaps TRBD1 or TRBD2 (6 bases each). V lost 8 bases, J lost 5 bases, and 14 bases lay in between. There are 13 residues in the CDR3. Germline lookup yields CDR1 LNHNV and CDR2 YYDKDF (reference sequence). In DNA form, the CDR3 reads TGTGCCACCGGACGGGGGCGTGTAGATACGCAGTATTTT. Amino acid sequence: CATGRGRVDTQYF.